This T cell receptor beta chain was sequenced during a study of T-cell memory formation after mild COVID-19. The CDR3 has 15 amino acids. The V gene's germline CDR1 is SGDLS and CDR2 YYNGEE. V gave up 4 bases and J gave up 10 bases; unmatched junction bases: 13. TCRdb recomputed calls from the 5' RACE reads with MiXCR, one row per CDR3 protein. The top ten hold about 8.4% of the sample, which has 450,000 to 650,000 distinct CDR3 sequences, about 20% seen once. This clonotype was found a few times. This chain links TRBV9 with TRBJ2-1; 8 bases fit TRBD2. Sample: PBMCs or a T cell subset sorted from them (not recorded which). The clonotype comes from an adult woman who had mild COVID-19 (a few samples of this study predate the infection). Cell type and time point are not known. CDR3 DNA: TGTGCCAGCAGCCCAATGAAGTTACCGGGAGGGGAGCAGTTCTTC. Amino acids: CASSPMKLPGGEQFF. Variable domain in full (rest from reference TRBV9 and TRBJ2-1): DSGVTQTPKHLITATGQRVTLRCSPRSGDLSVYWYQQSLDQGLQFLIQYYNGEERAKGNILERFSAQQFPDLHSELNLSSLELGDSALYFCASSPMKLPGGEQFFGPGTRLTVL.